Listed below are T cell receptor beta chains from one sample, sequenced in a study of T cell responses to AZD1222 COVID-19 vaccine. Libraries were prepared by immunoSEQ multiplex PCR; TCRdb keeps only in-frame clonotypes and omits some of them. The repertoire has 150,000 to 200,000 clones, 75% to 95% of them found once; the top ten carry about 1.6%. The sequencing used peripheral blood, collected on day 0 of AZD1222 vaccination. The receptors here all came from an adult in good health. Both conserved end residues are part of each CDR3. The D gene is left open where the match is weak. Size is omitted from some rows. Given values are once, few, many or a class for expanded clones.

J gene,D gene,clone size,V gene,CDR3 protein,CDR3 DNA
TRBJ2-3,TRBD2,NA,TRBV7-2,CASSLAPWLAGVTDTQYF,TGTGCCAGCAGCTTAGCCCCTTGGCTAGCGGGGGTGACAGATACGCAGTATTTT
TRBJ2-5,NA,NA,TRBV5-6,CASSPPWAQETQYF,TGTGCCAGCAGCCCACCTTGGGCTCAAGAGACCCAGTACTTC
TRBJ1-2,NA,NA,TRBV19,CASIGTSYGYTF,TGTGCCAGTATAGGGACCTCCTATGGCTACACCTTC
TRBJ1-4,NA,NA,TRBV19,CASSIGDRSLEKLFF,TGTGCCAGTAGTATCGGAGACAGGAGCTTAGAAAAACTGTTTTTT
TRBJ2-7,NA,NA,TRBV5-1,CASSRGEGYEQYF,TGCGCCAGCAGTCGGGGCGAGGGCTACGAGCAGTACTTC
TRBJ1-1,NA,NA,TRBV7-9,CASSLEPNLNTEAFF,TGTGCCAGCAGCTTAGAACCGAATCTGAACACTGAAGCTTTCTTT
TRBJ2-2,NA,once,TRBV3-1/TRBV3-2,CASSQLTAHTGELFF,TGTGCCAGCAGCCAATTGACAGCCCACACCGGGGAGCTGTTTTTT
TRBJ1-6,NA,NA,TRBV18,CASSPQRDYNSPLHF,TGTGCCAGCTCACCACAACGGGACTATAATTCACCCCTCCACTTT
TRBJ2-3,NA,NA,TRBV5-6,CASSSVSTDTQYF,TGTGCCAGCAGTTCCGTCAGCACAGATACGCAGTATTTT
TRBJ1-2,TRBD1,NA,TRBV28,CASSSTGTGAGGYTF,TGTGCCAGCAGTTCAACCGGGACAGGGGCGGGTGGCTACACCTTC
TRBJ2-1,NA,NA,TRBV10-1,CASSDAQITTGYNEQFF,TGCGCCAGCAGCGACGCCCAGATAACTACAGGATACAATGAGCAGTTCTTC
TRBJ2-1,NA,NA,TRBV19,CASRTASSYNEQFF,TGTGCCAGCAGGACAGCGAGCTCCTACAATGAGCAGTTCTTC
TRBJ2-5,NA,once,TRBV7-2,CASSLAGPLRTQYF,TGTGCCAGCAGCTTAGCAGGCCCCCTTAGGACCCAGTACTTC
TRBJ2-5,TRBD1,NA,TRBV2,CAILPRAGTDDTRIEETQYF,TGTGCCATCCTCCCCCGGGCCGGGACAGACGACACTAGAATAGAAGAGACCCAGTACTTC
TRBJ1-4,NA,NA,TRBV24-1,CATGQAPGEKLFF,TGTGCCACCGGGCAGGCTCCTGGAGAAAAACTGTTTTTT
TRBJ1-5,TRBD1,NA,TRBV16,CASSQSQGALYQPQHF,TGTGCCAGCAGCCAATCCCAGGGGGCCCTCTATCAGCCCCAGCATTTT
TRBJ1-5,NA,NA,TRBV11-2,CASSLSSNQPQHF,TGTGCCAGCAGCTTAAGCAGTAATCAGCCCCAGCATTTT
TRBJ1-2,NA,NA,TRBV5-6,CASSTENYGYTF,TGTGCCAGCAGCACGGAGAACTATGGCTACACCTTC
TRBJ1-4,TRBD1,NA,TRBV28,CASSLVGTGTNEKLFF,TGTGCCAGCAGCCTAGTTGGGACAGGGACTAATGAAAAACTGTTTTTT
TRBJ1-2,TRBD1,NA,TRBV6-5,CASRPQGAGGGYTF,TGTGCCAGCAGACCACAGGGGGCGGGTGGTGGCTACACCTTC
TRBJ1-2,NA,NA,TRBV2,CASRRWVPTNYGYTF,TGTGCCAGCAGAAGATGGGTCCCGACTAACTATGGCTACACCTTC
TRBJ1-2,NA,NA,TRBV19,CASSLGTGANYGYTF,TGTGCCAGTAGCTTGGGGACGGGTGCTAACTATGGCTACACCTTC
TRBJ2-7,NA,NA,TRBV9,CASSGGNYEQYF,TGTGCCAGCAGCGGCGGTAACTACGAGCAGTACTTC
TRBJ1-6,TRBD1,NA,TRBV12-3/TRBV12-4,CASSYSGGDLHF,TGTGCCAGCAGTTATTCAGGGGGAGACCTCCACTTT
TRBJ2-7,NA,NA,TRBV7-9,CASSWGNYEQYF,TGTGCCAGCAGCTGGGGGAACTACGAGCAGTACTTC
TRBJ1-1,NA,NA,TRBV5-1,CASSSTDGMNTEAFF,TGCGCCAGCAGCTCAACGGACGGTATGAACACTGAAGCTTTCTTT
TRBJ1-2,NA,NA,TRBV6-1,CASSELRVNYGYTF,TGTGCCAGCAGTGAACTAAGGGTTAACTATGGCTACACCTTC
TRBJ1-4,NA,NA,TRBV3-1/TRBV3-2,CASSPPLGGTNEKLFF,TGTGCCAGCAGCCCTCCCTTGGGGGGAACTAATGAAAAACTGTTTTTT
TRBJ2-7,TRBD1,NA,TRBV18,CASSPRDRGSYEQYF,TGTGCCAGCTCCCCTCGGGACAGGGGGAGTTACGAGCAGTACTTC
TRBJ2-1,NA,NA,TRBV7-2,CASGSERYNEQFF,TGTGCCAGCGGAAGCGAGCGATACAATGAGCAGTTCTTC
TRBJ1-1,NA,NA,TRBV9,CASSSDPRGTEAFF,TGTGCCAGCAGCTCAGACCCAAGGGGAACTGAAGCTTTCTTT
TRBJ1-2,NA,NA,TRBV2,CASSEEHIYGYTF,TGTGCCAGCAGTGAAGAACACATCTATGGCTACACCTTC
TRBJ1-4,NA,NA,TRBV4-2,CASSQAARTNEKLFF,TGTGCCAGCAGCCAGGCGGCCCGAACTAATGAAAAACTGTTTTTT
TRBJ1-1,NA,NA,TRBV5-1,CASSHILGTEAFF,TGCGCCAGCAGCCATATCCTAGGGACTGAAGCTTTCTTT
TRBJ1-3,NA,once,TRBV28,CASSFPVVGAISGNTIYF,TGTGCCAGCAGTTTCCCAGTGGTTGGGGCCATCTCTGGAAACACCATATATTTT
TRBJ2-5,NA,NA,TRBV5-1,CASSWGSEETQYF,TGCGCCAGCAGCTGGGGATCCGAGGAGACCCAGTACTTC
TRBJ2-1,TRBD2,NA,TRBV10-1,CASSEAPRLAGGNEQFF,TGCGCCAGCAGTGAGGCCCCCAGACTAGCGGGGGGTAATGAGCAGTTCTTC
TRBJ2-6,NA,NA,TRBV4-3,CASSPDSSGANVLTF,TGCGCCAGCAGCCCAGACAGCTCTGGGGCCAACGTCCTGACTTTC
TRBJ1-4,NA,NA,TRBV28,CASSFLGNSNEKLFF,TGTGCCAGCAGTTTCCTAGGGAATTCCAATGAAAAACTGTTTTTT
TRBJ1-2,TRBD1,NA,TRBV7-6,CASSPGQGLLYGYTF,TGTGCCAGCAGCCCCGGACAGGGGTTACTATATGGCTACACCTTC
TRBJ1-3,NA,NA,TRBV19,CASSRAGSGNTIYF,TGTGCCAGTAGTAGAGCGGGGTCTGGAAACACCATATATTTT
TRBJ1-6,NA,NA,TRBV11-3,CASGGERGRDSPLHF,TGTGCCAGCGGGGGGGAAAGGGGTCGTGATTCACCCCTCCACTTT
TRBJ1-2,NA,NA,TRBV11-1,CASSLGDSSYGYTF,TGTGCCAGCAGCTTAGGTGACAGTTCCTATGGCTACACCTTC
TRBJ1-1,TRBD1,NA,TRBV19,CASSEGAKTEAFF,TGTGCCAGTAGTGAGGGGGCGAAGACTGAAGCTTTCTTT
TRBJ1-2,NA,NA,TRBV14,CASSQYPVPIYGYTF,TGTGCCAGCAGCCAATACCCAGTCCCTATCTATGGCTACACCTTC